This T cell receptor beta chain was captured by sequencing in a study of blood T cell repertoires in COVID-19. Across the whole study: Both acute and convalescent COVID-19 samples were obtained from the United States, Italy and Spain. In each case, the material was cDNA or gDNA derived from T cells, B-cell-depleted T cells, or PBMCs.

Original analysis: Counts of nucleated cells, estimated from reference gene primer amplification, were obtained. Sequencing used immunoSEQ multiplex PCR; TCRdb keeps in-frame clones, though not all of them. Clone size and V and J calls were adopted from that table, with D and trimming inferred from the DNA. The data hold around 43,000 clones, with 86% observed a single time. This clone occurred once. V was clipped by 0 bases and J by 5 bases, with 9 bases between them. The germline CDR1 and CDR2 sequences are SGDLS and YYNGEE. This CDR3 is 14 amino acids long. V is TRBV9 and J is TRBJ1-5; D gene uncertain. Sequencing used peripheral blood. The clonotype originates from a man in his forties or fifties in a cohort sampled during active COVID-19. Here the CDR3 reads CASSVGPSDQPQHF. CDR3 nucleotide sequence: TGTGCCAGCAGCGTAGGCCCATCGGATCAGCCCCAGCATTTT.